This T cell receptor beta chain stems from a study of cytomegalovirus exposure and HLA in healthy donors. Study results and caveats: Some V segments could not be told apart, so they were left out, TRBV6-2 and TRBV6-3 among them. It was likely that a cluster of highly shared sequence variants was a sequencing artifact. Donors belonging to an Asian-associated ancestry cluster reportedly showed fewer N-insertions in productive TCRs than the 666-donor mean, according to what a later analysis found.

Primers for the PCR totalled 60 Vbeta and 13 Jbeta. TCRdb's copy holds only in-frame clones and misses some; the assay was immunoSEQ multiplex PCR. This sample has approximately 150,000 clones, with approximately 80% found just once. CDR3 size: 12 residues. CDR1 and CDR2 (germline): SGHTA, FQGNSA. Trimming stripped 6 bases from V and 0 bases from J, with 5 bases between. On this clone itself: The antigen is unknown. Distinct nucleotide sequences in the sample also encode this CDR3.

The chain employs TRBV7-2 and TRBJ2-5; D is unresolved. The sequenced sample was PBMCs. This TCR was sampled from a woman in her 40s in good health and CMV-seropositive. The DNA for the CDR3 is TGTGCCAGCAGTTCGTACCAAGAGACCCAGTACTTC. It is translated as CASSSYQETQYF.